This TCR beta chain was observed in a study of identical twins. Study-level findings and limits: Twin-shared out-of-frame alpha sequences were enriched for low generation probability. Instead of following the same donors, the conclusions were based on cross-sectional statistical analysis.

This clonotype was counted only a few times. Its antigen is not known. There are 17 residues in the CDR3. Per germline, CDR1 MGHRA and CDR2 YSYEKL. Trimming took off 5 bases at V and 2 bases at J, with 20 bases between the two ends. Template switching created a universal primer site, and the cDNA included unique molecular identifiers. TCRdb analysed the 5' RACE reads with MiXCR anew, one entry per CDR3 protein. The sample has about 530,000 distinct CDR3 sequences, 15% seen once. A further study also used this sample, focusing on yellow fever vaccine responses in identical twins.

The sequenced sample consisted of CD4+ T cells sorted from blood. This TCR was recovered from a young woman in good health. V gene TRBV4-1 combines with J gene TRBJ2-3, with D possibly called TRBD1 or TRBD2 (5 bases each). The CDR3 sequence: CASSGAGNLILTDTQYF. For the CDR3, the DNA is TGCGCCAGCAGCGGGGCGGGTAACTTGATCCTCACAGATACGCAGTATTTT.